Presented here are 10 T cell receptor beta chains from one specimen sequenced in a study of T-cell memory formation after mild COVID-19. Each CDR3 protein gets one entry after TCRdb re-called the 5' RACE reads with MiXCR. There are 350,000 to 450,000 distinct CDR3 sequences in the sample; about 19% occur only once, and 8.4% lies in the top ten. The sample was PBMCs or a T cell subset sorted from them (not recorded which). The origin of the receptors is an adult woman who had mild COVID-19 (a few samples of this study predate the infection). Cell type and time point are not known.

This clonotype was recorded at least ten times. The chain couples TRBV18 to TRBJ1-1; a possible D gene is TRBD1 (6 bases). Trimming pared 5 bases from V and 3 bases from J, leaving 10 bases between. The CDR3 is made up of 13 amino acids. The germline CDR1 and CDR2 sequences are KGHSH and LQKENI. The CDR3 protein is CASSSNRDTEAFF. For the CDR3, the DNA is TGTGCCAGCTCATCCAACAGGGACACTGAAGCTTTCTTT.

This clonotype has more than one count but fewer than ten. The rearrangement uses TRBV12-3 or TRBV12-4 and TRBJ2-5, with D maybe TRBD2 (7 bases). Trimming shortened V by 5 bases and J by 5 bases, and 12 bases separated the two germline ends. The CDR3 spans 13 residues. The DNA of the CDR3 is TGTGCCAGCAGTCCCGGGGGGCCGGAGACCCAGTACTTC. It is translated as CASSPGGPETQYF.

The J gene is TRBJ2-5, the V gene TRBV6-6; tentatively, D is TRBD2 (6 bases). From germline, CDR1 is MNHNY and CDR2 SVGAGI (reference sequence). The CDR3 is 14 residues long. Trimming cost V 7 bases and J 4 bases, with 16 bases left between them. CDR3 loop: CASKAGGNSETQYF. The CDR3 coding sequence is TGTGCCAGCAAAGCAGGAGGGAACTCAGAGACCCAGTACTTC.

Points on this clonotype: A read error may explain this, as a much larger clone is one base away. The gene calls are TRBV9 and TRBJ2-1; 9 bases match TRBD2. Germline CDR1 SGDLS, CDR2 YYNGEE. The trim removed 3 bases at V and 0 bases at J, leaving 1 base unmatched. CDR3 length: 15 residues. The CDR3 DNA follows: TGTGCCAGCAGCGCTAGCGGGATCTCCTACAATGAGCAGTTCTTC. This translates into CASSASGISYNEQFF.

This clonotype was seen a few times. The chain's CDR3 is CSVVHTRVAKNIQYF. The CDR3 DNA follows: TGCAGCGTCGTCCATACAAGGGTAGCCAAAAACATTCAGTACTTC. J is TRBJ2-4 and V is TRBV29-1; no clear D. CDR3 length: 15 amino acids. Deletions cut 6 bases from V and 0 bases from J, with 15 bases between. The germline gives CDR1 SQVTM, CDR2 ANQGSEA.

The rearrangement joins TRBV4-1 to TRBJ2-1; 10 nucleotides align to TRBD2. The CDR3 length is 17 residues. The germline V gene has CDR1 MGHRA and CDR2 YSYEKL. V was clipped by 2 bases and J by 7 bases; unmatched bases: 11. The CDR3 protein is CASSQPGLAKGSNEQFF. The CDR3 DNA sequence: TGCGCCAGCAGCCAACCGGGACTAGCGAAAGGCTCGAATGAGCAGTTCTTC.

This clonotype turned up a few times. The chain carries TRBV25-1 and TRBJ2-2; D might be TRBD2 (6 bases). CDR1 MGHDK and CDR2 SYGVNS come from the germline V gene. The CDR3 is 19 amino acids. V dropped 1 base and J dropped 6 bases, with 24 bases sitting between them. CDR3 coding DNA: TGTGCCAGCAGTGAATCCCTGGGGCGGGGAAAAAGAGGTGCCGGGGAGCTGTTTTTT. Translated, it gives CASSESLGRGKRGAGELFF.

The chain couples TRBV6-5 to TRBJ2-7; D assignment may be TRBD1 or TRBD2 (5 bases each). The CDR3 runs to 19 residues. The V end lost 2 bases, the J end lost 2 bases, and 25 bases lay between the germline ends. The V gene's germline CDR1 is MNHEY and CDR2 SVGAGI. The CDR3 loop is CASSYMLTGLGSRAYEQYF. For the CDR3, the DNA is TGTGCCAGCAGTTACATGTTGACGGGGCTTGGGTCACGGGCCTACGAGCAGTACTTC.

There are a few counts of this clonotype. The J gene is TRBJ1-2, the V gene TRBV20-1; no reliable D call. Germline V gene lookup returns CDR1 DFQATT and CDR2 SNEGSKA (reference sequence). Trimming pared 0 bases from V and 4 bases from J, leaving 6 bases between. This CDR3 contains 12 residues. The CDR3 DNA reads TGCAGTGCTAGAGATATGGTCTATGGCTACACCTTC. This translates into CSARDMVYGYTF.

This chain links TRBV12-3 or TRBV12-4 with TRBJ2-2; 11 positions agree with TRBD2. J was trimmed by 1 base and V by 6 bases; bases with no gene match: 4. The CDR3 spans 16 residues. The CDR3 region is CASRRLAGKNTGELFF. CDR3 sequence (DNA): TGTGCCAGCAGAAGACTAGCGGGAAAGAACACCGGGGAGCTGTTTTTT.